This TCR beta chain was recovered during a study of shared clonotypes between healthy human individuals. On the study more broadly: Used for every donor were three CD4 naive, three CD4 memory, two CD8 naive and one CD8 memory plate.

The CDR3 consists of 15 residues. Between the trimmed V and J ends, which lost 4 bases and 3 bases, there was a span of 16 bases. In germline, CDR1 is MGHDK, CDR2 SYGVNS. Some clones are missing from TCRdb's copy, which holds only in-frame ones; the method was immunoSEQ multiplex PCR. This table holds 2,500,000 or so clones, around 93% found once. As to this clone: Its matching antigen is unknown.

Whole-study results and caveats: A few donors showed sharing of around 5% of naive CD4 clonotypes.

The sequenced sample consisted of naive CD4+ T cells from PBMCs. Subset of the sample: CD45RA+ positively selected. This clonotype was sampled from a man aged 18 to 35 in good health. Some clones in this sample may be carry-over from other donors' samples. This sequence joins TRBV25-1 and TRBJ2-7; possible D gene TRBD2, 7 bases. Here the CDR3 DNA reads TGTGCCAGCAGTGGGGGGAGGGGGTCTGTCTACGAGCAGTACTTC. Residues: CASSGGRGSVYEQYF.